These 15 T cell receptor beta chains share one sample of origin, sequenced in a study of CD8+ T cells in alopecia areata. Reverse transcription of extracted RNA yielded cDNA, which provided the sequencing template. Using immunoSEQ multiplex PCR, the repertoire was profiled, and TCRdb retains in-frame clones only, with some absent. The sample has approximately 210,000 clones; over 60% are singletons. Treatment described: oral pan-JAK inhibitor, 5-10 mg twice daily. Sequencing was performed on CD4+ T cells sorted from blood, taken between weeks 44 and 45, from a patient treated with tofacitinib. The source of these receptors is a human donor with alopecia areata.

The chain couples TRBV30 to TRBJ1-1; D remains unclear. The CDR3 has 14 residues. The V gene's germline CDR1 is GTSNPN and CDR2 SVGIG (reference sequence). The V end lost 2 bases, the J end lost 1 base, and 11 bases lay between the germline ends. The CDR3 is CAWSLWGKNTEAFF. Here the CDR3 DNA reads TGTGCCTGGAGTTTATGGGGTAAGAACACTGAAGCTTTCTTT.

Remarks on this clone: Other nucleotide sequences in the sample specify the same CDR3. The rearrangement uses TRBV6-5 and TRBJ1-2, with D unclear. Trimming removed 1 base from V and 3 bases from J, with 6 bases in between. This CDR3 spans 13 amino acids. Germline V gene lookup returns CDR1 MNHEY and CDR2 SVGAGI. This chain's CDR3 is CASSYLGDYGYTF. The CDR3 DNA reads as TGTGCCAGCAGTTACTTGGGCGACTATGGCTACACCTTC.

CDR3: CSVGWGRQGATNTEAFF. CDR3 nucleotide sequence: TGCAGCGTTGGTTGGGGGCGACAGGGGGCGACGAACACTGAAGCTTTCTTT. The chain employs TRBV29-1 and TRBJ1-1; 10 bases fit TRBD1. In germline, CDR1 is SQVTM, CDR2 ANQGSEA. After removal of 4 bases from V and 1 base from J, the junction contained 12 bases not matched to a gene. The CDR3 is 17 residues long. Filled out from reference TRBV29-1 and TRBJ1-1, the complete variable domain reads SAVISQKPSRDICQRGTSLTIQCQVDSQVTMMFWYRQQPGQSLTLIATANQGSEATYESGFVIDKFPISRPNLTFSTLTVSNMSPEDSSIYLCSVGWGRQGATNTEAFFGQGTRLTVV.

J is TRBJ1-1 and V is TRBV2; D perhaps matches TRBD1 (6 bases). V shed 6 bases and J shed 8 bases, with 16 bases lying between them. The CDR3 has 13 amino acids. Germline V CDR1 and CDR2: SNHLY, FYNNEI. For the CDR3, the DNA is TGTGCCAGCAGGGCCCGCCTTACAGGGGAAGCTTTCTTT. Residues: CASRARLTGEAFF.

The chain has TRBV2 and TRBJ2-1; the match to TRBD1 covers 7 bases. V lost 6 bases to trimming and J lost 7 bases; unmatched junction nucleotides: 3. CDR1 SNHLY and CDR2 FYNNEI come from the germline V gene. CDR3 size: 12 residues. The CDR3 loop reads CASSPGQNEQFF. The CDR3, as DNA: TGTGCCAGCAGCCCGGGACAGAATGAGCAGTTCTTC.

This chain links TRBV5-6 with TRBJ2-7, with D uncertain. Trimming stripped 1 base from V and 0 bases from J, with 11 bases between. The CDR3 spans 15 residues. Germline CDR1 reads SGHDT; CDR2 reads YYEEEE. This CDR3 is CASSLLGPSSYEQYF. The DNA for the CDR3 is TGTGCCAGCAGCTTGTTAGGGCCGAGCTCCTACGAGCAGTACTTC.

The CDR3: CASSESRTVNTEAFF. The CDR3 DNA follows: TGTGCCAGCAGTGAATCCCGGACAGTGAACACTGAAGCTTTCTTT. The J gene is TRBJ1-1, the V gene TRBV25-1; perhaps TRBD1 as D (6 bases). The V end lost 1 base, the J end lost 0 bases, and 9 bases lay between the germline ends. This CDR3 spans 15 amino acids. Germline CDR1 reads MGHDK; CDR2 reads SYGVNS.

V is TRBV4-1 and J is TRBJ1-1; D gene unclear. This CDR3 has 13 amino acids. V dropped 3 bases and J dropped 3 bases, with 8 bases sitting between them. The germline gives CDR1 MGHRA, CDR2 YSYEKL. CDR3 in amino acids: CASSHPKYTEAFF. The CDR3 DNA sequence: TGCGCCAGCAGCCATCCCAAATACACTGAAGCTTTCTTT.

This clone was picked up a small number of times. CDR3 sequence: CATSRPGADTQYF. In DNA form, the CDR3 reads TGTGCCACCAGCAGACCCGGGGCAGATACGCAGTATTTT. The chain recombines TRBV15 with TRBJ2-3; D possibly corresponds to TRBD2 (5 bases). This CDR3 contains 13 residues. Per the germline V gene, CDR1 is LNHNV and CDR2 is YYDKDF (reference sequence). V lost 2 bases and J lost 4, with 7 bases in between.

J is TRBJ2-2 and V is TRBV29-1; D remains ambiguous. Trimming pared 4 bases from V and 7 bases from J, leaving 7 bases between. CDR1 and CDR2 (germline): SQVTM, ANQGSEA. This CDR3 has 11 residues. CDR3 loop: CSVGHNGELFF. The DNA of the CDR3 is TGCAGCGTTGGACATAACGGGGAGCTGTTTTTT.

The CDR3 nucleotides read TGTGCCAGCAGCTTGGCGGGCGGCAGGGGCTCGGAGGGCTACACCTTC. Protein sequence: CASSLAGGRGSEGYTF. This chain uses TRBV5-6 with TRBJ1-2; D possibly corresponds to TRBD1 (6 bases). Germline-derived CDR1 and CDR2 are SGHDT and YYEEEE. V was clipped by 0 bases and J by 8 bases, with 20 bases between them. The CDR3 extends over 16 amino acids.

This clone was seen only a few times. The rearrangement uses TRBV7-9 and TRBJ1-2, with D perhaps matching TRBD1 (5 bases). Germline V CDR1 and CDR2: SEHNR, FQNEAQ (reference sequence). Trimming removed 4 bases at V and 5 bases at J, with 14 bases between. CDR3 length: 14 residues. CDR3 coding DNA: TGTGCCAGCAGCTCCGACAGAAACCCTTATGGCTACACCTTC. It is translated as CASSSDRNPYGYTF.

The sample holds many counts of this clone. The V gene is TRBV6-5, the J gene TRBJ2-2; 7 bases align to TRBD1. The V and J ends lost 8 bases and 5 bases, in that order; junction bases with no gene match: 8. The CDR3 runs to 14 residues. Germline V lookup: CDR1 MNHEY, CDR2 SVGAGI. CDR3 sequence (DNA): TGTGCCAGCGGAAGACAGGGAAGAACCGGGGAGCTGTTTTTT. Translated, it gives CASGRQGRTGELFF.

In DNA form, the CDR3 reads TGTGCCAGCAGTTTACAGGGGGCGCGGAACACCGGGGAGCTGTTTTTT. Protein: CASSLQGARNTGELFF. The chain joins TRBV6-5 to TRBJ2-2; TRBD1 agrees at 9 bases. Germline assignment: CDR1 MNHEY and CDR2 SVGAGI. This CDR3 comprises 16 residues. J was trimmed by 1 base and V by 4 bases; bases with no gene match: 4.

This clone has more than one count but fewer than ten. In DNA, the CDR3 is TGTGCCAGCAGCCATCCCTTGGGGAGGGAGCAGTACTTC. This translates into CASSHPLGREQYF. V and J are TRBV14 and TRBJ2-7; the D gene is possibly TRBD2 (6 bases). This CDR3 is 13 amino acids long. The ends were cut back, 3 bases at V and 7 bases at J, with 13 bases in the middle. Germline loops: CDR1 SGHDN, CDR2 FVKESK.